The 25 T cell receptor beta chains reported below all come from one sample, sequenced in a study of cytomegalovirus exposure and HLA in healthy donors. PCR employed 60 Vbeta and 13 Jbeta primers. TCRdb's copy holds only in-frame clones and misses some; the assay was immunoSEQ multiplex PCR. The table records about 100,000 clones, more than 70% of them present only once. Sequenced sample: PBMCs. The receptors were gathered from a woman in her sixties or seventies in good health and CMV-seropositive.

Here the CDR3 reads CASSTTGGDGYTF. Written as DNA, the CDR3 is TGTGCCAGCAGTACGACAGGGGGGGATGGCTACACCTTC. The chain couples TRBV6-1 to TRBJ1-2, with 9 nucleotides matching TRBD1. V was clipped by 5 bases and J by 6 bases; unmatched bases: 4. Looked up from germline, CDR1 is MNHNS and CDR2 is SASEGT. The CDR3 has 13 residues.

V is TRBV5-1 and J is TRBJ2-7; 9 positions agree with TRBD1. V lost 4 bases and J lost 2; bases outside the gene matches: 7. CDR1 and CDR2 from the germline V gene are SGHRS and YFSETQ. This CDR3 has 15 residues. The chain's CDR3 is CASSRQGVGPYEQYF. As DNA, the CDR3 is TGCGCCAGCAGCAGACAGGGGGTAGGACCCTACGAGCAGTACTTC.

J is TRBJ2-7 and V is TRBV30, with a tentative D call TRBD2 (5 bases). Between the trimmed V and J ends, which lost 0 bases and 0 bases, there was a span of 12 bases. CDR3 length: 15 amino acids. Germline loops: CDR1 GTSNPN, CDR2 SVGIG (reference sequence). CDR3 in DNA: TGTGCCTGGAGTGTACTCGGACTTTCCTCCTACGAGCAGTACTTC. Encoded protein: CAWSVLGLSSYEQYF.

The V gene is TRBV10-3, the J gene TRBJ1-5; no reliable D call. CDR3 size: 13 residues. V shed 4 bases and J shed 7 bases, with 11 bases lying between them. Germline loops: CDR1 ENHRY, CDR2 SYGVKD. The CDR3 DNA reads TGTGCCATCAGTGCCCCAGGCGGGCAGCCCCAGCATTTT. Protein sequence: CAISAPGGQPQHF.

This clone showed up many times. The rearrangement uses TRBV6-1 and TRBJ1-5; TRBD1 might be the D (5 bases). The CDR3 covers 15 residues. The germline V gene has CDR1 MNHNS and CDR2 SASEGT. V was clipped by 4 bases and J by 6 bases, with 16 bases between them. The CDR3 DNA reads TGTGCCAGCAGTGGAGCCTCGGGGGAGGCTCAGCCCCAGCATTTT. Amino acids: CASSGASGEAQPQHF.

In DNA form, the CDR3 reads TGTGCCAGCTCACCAGATTCAAGGACAATAGCCGAGCAGTACTTC. This encodes CASSPDSRTIAEQYF. The gene calls are TRBV18 and TRBJ2-7, with a tentative D call TRBD1 (5 bases). The CDR3 is made up of 15 amino acids. V was cut by 2 bases and J by 6 bases, with 17 bases left in between. Germline V CDR1 and CDR2: KGHSH, LQKENI.

V and J are TRBV4-2 and TRBJ1-2; D uncertain. The CDR3 consists of 17 residues. V lost 0 bases and J 0 bases, leaving 14 bases between the germline ends. Germline-derived CDR1 and CDR2 are LGHNA and YNFKEQ. The CDR3: CASSQDRPAGSNYGYTF. The DNA for the CDR3 is TGTGCCAGCAGCCAAGATCGGCCAGCAGGATCTAACTATGGCTACACCTTC.

The rearrangement joins TRBV27 to TRBJ1-5; D is perhaps TRBD1 (6 bases). Between the trimmed V and J ends, which lost 3 bases and 3 bases, there was a span of 12 bases. The CDR3 extends over 15 amino acids. From germline, CDR1 is MNHEY and CDR2 SMNVEV (reference sequence). CDR3 amino acids: CASSFQGPTNQPQHF. Written as DNA, the CDR3 is TGTGCCAGCAGTTTCCAGGGGCCCACCAATCAGCCCCAGCATTTT.

In its sample, this clone was seen many times. The rearrangement links TRBV6-4 to TRBJ1-5; D is unclear. Germline CDR1 reads MRHNA; CDR2 reads SNTAGT. This CDR3 is built from 13 residues. V was trimmed by 5 bases and J by 4 bases, leaving 9 bases between them. CDR3 protein: CASSSGSNQPQHF. CDR3 coding DNA: TGTGCCAGCAGTTCAGGTTCGAATCAGCCCCAGCATTTT.

V usage is TRBV7-9 and J usage is TRBJ1-5; D is perhaps TRBD1 (5 bases). The CDR3 length is 17 residues. V gave up 4 bases and J gave up 0 bases, with 16 bases separating them. The germline CDR1 and CDR2 sequences are SEHNR and FQNEAQ (reference sequence). DNA for the CDR3: TGTGCCAGCAGCTCTTTTGACAGTGAGTATAGCAATCAGCCCCAGCATTTT. Encoded protein: CASSSFDSEYSNQPQHF.

This chain connects TRBV5-1 to TRBJ2-5; the match to TRBD2 covers 15 bases. The CDR3 loop spans 16 amino acids. V shed 4 bases and J 3 bases; nucleotides not matched to a gene: 4. CDR1 and CDR2 from the germline V gene are SGHRS and YFSETQ. The CDR3 coding sequence is TGCGCCAGCAGCCGCGGACTAGCGGGAGGGGAAGAGACCCAGTACTTC. It translates to CASSRGLAGGEETQYF. Filled out from reference TRBV5-1 and TRBJ2-5, the complete variable domain reads KAGVTQTPRYLIKTRGQQVTLSCSPISGHRSVSWYQQTPGQGLQFLFEYFSETQRNKGNFPGRFSGRQFSNSRSEMNVSTLELGDSALYLCASSRGLAGGEETQYFGPGTRLLVL.

The rearrangement uses TRBV9 and TRBJ1-2; 7 nucleotides line up with TRBD1. This CDR3 is 15 amino acids long. Germline V CDR1 and CDR2: SGDLS, YYNGEE. V lost 6 bases to trimming and J lost 4 bases; unmatched junction nucleotides: 12. Here the CDR3 reads CASTPTLDRAYGYTF. The CDR3 DNA reads as TGTGCCAGCACCCCAACCCTCGACAGGGCCTATGGCTACACCTTC.

This chain joins TRBV19 and TRBJ1-2; D is perhaps TRBD1 (6 bases). V shed 5 bases and J shed 8 bases, with 18 bases lying between them. The CDR3 length is 14 residues. The germline V gene has CDR1 LNHDA and CDR2 SQIVND (reference sequence). Written as DNA, the CDR3 is TGTGCCAGTAGTCGCGGGGGGCCAGGGGACGGCTACACCTTC. Translation: CASSRGGPGDGYTF.

The chain employs TRBV6-5 and TRBJ2-1; D is perhaps TRBD2 (5 bases). CDR1 MNHEY and CDR2 SVGAGI come from the germline V gene. The CDR3 sequence is 11 residues long. Trimming shortened V by 7 bases and J by 7 bases, and 8 bases separated the two germline ends. In nucleotides, the CDR3 is TGTGCCAGCACGACTATAAATGAGCAGTTCTTC. Translating gives CASTTINEQFF.

This clone has more than one count but fewer than ten. This chain uses TRBV27 with TRBJ2-5; D may be TRBD1 (6 bases). V was pared by 2 bases and J by 2 bases, with 18 bases between. Germline V gene data show CDR1 as MNHEY and CDR2 as SMNVEV (reference sequence). The CDR3 runs 17 residues. CDR3 amino acids: CASSLRRDTQRQETQYF. CDR3 DNA: TGTGCCAGCAGTTTAAGAAGGGACACGCAGCGACAAGAGACCCAGTACTTC.

The rearrangement uses TRBV9 and TRBJ2-7; D remains ambiguous. The CDR3 extends over 14 amino acids. Germline values: CDR1 SGDLS, CDR2 YYNGEE. Deletions cut 4 bases from V and 5 bases from J, with 16 bases between. CDR3 bases: TGTGCCAGCAGCATGGGCAGGCCAGGCCACGAGCAGTACTTC. Translated, it gives CASSMGRPGHEQYF.

This clone has just one count. The V and J genes are TRBV6-1 and TRBJ2-3; D is possibly TRBD2 (6 bases). V gave up 7 bases and J gave up 5 bases, with 16 bases separating them. The CDR3 consists of 14 residues. Germline V gene lookup returns CDR1 MNHNS and CDR2 SASEGT. Here the CDR3 DNA reads TGTGCCAGCACCATTCGGGGGATTGGAGATACGCAGTATTTT. Its translation: CASTIRGIGDTQYF.

V gene TRBV30 combines with J gene TRBJ2-3; TRBD2 aligns across 9 bases. Looked up from germline, CDR1 is GTSNPN and CDR2 is SVGIG (reference sequence). V gave up 4 bases and J gave up 10 bases; unmatched junction bases: 12. The CDR3 sequence is 14 residues long. The CDR3 DNA follows: TGTGCCTGGACCACGATGGCGGGAGGGTCGGCGCAGTATTTT. This encodes CAWTTMAGGSAQYF.

As concerns this clone: A read error may account for a junction end that differs from germline. The chain links TRBV27 to TRBJ2-5; 8 bases align to TRBD1. TRBJ2-7 explains the end of the DNA better; the J call may be wrong. Looked up from germline, CDR1 is MNHEY and CDR2 is SMNVEV (reference sequence). This CDR3 is built from 20 residues. CDR3 region: CASSLSSAGGAGGRFYEQYF. The CDR3 nucleotides are TGTGCCAGCAGCTTATCGAGCGCAGGGGGCGCCGGCGGTAGATTCTACGAGCAGTACTTC.

The J gene is TRBJ2-1, the V gene TRBV30, with TRBD2 matching over 9 bases. This CDR3 is 16 amino acids long. V lost 2 bases, J lost 8 bases, and 13 bases stayed unmatched. Per the germline V gene, CDR1 is GTSNPN and CDR2 is SVGIG (reference sequence). CDR3 amino acids: CAWSFPLSGRGYEQFF. The CDR3 DNA follows: TGTGCCTGGAGTTTCCCTCTTAGCGGGAGAGGGTATGAGCAGTTCTTC.

The rearrangement links TRBV10-1 to TRBJ2-7; 7 positions agree with TRBD1. V was clipped by 0 bases and J by 11 bases; unmatched bases: 7. The CDR3 totals 13 residues. Germline lookup yields CDR1 WNHNN and CDR2 SYGVQD (reference sequence). CDR3 in amino acids: CASSESLGGSKYF. As DNA, the CDR3 is TGCGCCAGCAGTGAGTCGCTAGGGGGCTCGAAGTACTTC.

The chain carries TRBV11-1 and TRBJ2-5; 10 bases map to TRBD2. The V segment lost 3 bases and the J segment 4 bases; nucleotides outside the gene matches: 5. Germline loops: CDR1 SGHAT, CDR2 FQDESV (reference sequence). The CDR3 spans 15 residues. The CDR3 spells CASSFSGRLGETQYF. As DNA, the CDR3 is TGTGCCAGCAGCTTTAGCGGGAGGTTAGGAGAGACCCAGTACTTC. Combining the CDR3 with reference TRBV11-1 and TRBJ2-5 gives the whole variable domain EAEVAQSPRYKITEKSQAVAFWCDPISGHATLYWYRQILGQGPELLVQFQDESVVDDSQLPKDRFSAERLKGVDSTLKIQPAELGDSAMYLCASSFSGRLGETQYFGPGTRLLVL.

J is TRBJ1-5 and V is TRBV5-1; possible D gene TRBD1, 5 bases. This CDR3 comprises 15 residues. Germline CDR1 is SGHRS and CDR2 is YFSETQ. V lost 0 bases to trimming and J lost 6 bases, with 13 bases between them. CDR3 sequence: CASSLVAGLGQPQHF. CDR3 bases: TGCGCCAGCAGCTTGGTGGCAGGGTTGGGTCAGCCCCAGCATTTT.

This clone was seen a single time. CDR3 region: CASRLEVTGQFF. The CDR3 region has the DNA TGTGCAAGTCGCTTAGAGGTGACTGGGCAGTTCTTC. V gene TRBV12-2 combines with J gene TRBJ2-1; TRBD2, the table's D call, lacks a check against the DNA. TRBV12-2 is a pseudogene locus. The CDR3 contains 12 residues.

The chain joins TRBV25-1 to TRBJ1-2; D perhaps matches TRBD1 (5 bases). Germline values: CDR1 MGHDK, CDR2 SYGVNS. V was clipped by 6 bases and J by 4 bases, with 12 bases between them. The CDR3 covers 13 residues. The CDR3 nucleotides read TGTGCCAGCAGACCCGGAGGGGCCTATGGCTACACCTTC. Encoded protein: CASRPGGAYGYTF.